These 28 T cell receptor beta chains came from one sample sequenced in a study of blood T cell repertoires in COVID-19. Using immunoSEQ multiplex PCR, the repertoire was profiled, and TCRdb retains in-frame clones only, with some absent. The table lists about 280,000 clones, approximately 91% of them singletons. Sequences were obtained from PBMCs or T cells enriched from blood (not recorded which). The receptors here all came from a young woman who had recovered from COVID-19.

The chain carries TRBV29-1 and TRBJ1-5, with 9 positions matching TRBD1. The germline V gene encodes CDR1 SQVTM and CDR2 ANQGSEA. The CDR3 runs to 14 residues. V shed 4 bases, J shed 7 bases, and the junction held 8 bases outside the gene matches. The CDR3 nucleotides are TGCAGCGTTGCGGTGGGGGACAGGGTACAGCCCCAGCATTTT. This translates into CSVAVGDRVQPQHF.

The rearrangement links TRBV5-1 to TRBJ2-3; possibly TRBD1 for D (5 bases). Trimming took off 0 bases at V and 2 bases at J, with 10 bases between the two ends. This CDR3 spans 15 amino acids. Germline assignment: CDR1 SGHRS and CDR2 YFSETQ. DNA of the CDR3: TGCGCCAGCAGCTTGGGGCAGGGTTTCACAGATACGCAGTATTTT. Its protein is CASSLGQGFTDTQYF. The full variable domain, completed using reference TRBV5-1 and TRBJ2-3, is KAGVTQTPRYLIKTRGQQVTLSCSPISGHRSVSWYQQTPGQGLQFLFEYFSETQRNKGNFPGRFSGRQFSNSRSEMNVSTLELGDSALYLCASSLGQGFTDTQYFGPGTRLTVL.

Details on this clone: The junction and the germline gene differ at one end; a read error may be behind it. Written as DNA, the CDR3 is TGTGCCAGCAGCTTGGGTCTACGAGGGGGTACTTCCTTC. Protein: CASSLGLRGGTSF. The rearrangement joins TRBV5-6 to TRBJ2-7; tentatively, D is TRBD1 (6 bases). The CDR3 contains 13 residues. Looked up from germline, CDR1 is SGHDT and CDR2 is YYEEEE. The whole variable domain, filled in from reference TRBV5-6 and TRBJ2-7, reads DAGVTQSPTHLIKTRGQQVTLRCSPKSGHDTVSWYQQALGQGPQFIFQYYEEEERQRGNFPDRFSGHQFPNYSSELNVNALLLGDSALYLCASSLGLRGGTSFGPGTRLTVT.

The J gene is TRBJ2-5, the V gene TRBV30, with 8 bases matching TRBD1. The V gene's germline CDR1 is GTSNPN and CDR2 SVGIG (reference sequence). CDR3 length equals 12 residues. V was pared by 2 bases and J by 11 bases, with 7 bases of the junction left unmatched. The CDR3 region is CAWSSDRGQQYF. The CDR3 DNA reads as TGTGCCTGGAGTTCCGACAGGGGCCAGCAGTACTTC.

J is TRBJ1-1 and V is TRBV19; D is unresolved. Trimming cost V 7 bases and J 4 bases, with 13 bases left between them. The CDR3 covers 13 residues. Germline loops: CDR1 LNHDA, CDR2 SQIVND (reference sequence). The CDR3 region is CASTIKRGTEAFF. CDR3 in DNA: TGTGCCAGTACAATCAAACGCGGCACTGAAGCTTTCTTT. The whole variable domain, filled in from reference TRBV19 and TRBJ1-1, reads DGGITQSPKYLFRKEGQNVTLSCEQNLNHDAMYWYRQDPGQGLRLIYYSQIVNDFQKGDIAEGYSVSREKKESFPLTVTSAQKNPTAFYLCASTIKRGTEAFFGQGTRLTVV.

This clone was recorded only once. CDR3 in amino acids: CASSATRGVATNEKLFF. In DNA form, the CDR3 reads TGTGCCAGCAGTGCCACCAGGGGGGTTGCAACTAATGAAAAACTGTTTTTT. The rearrangement uses TRBV6-1 and TRBJ1-4; 7 bases are shared with TRBD1. The ends lost 4 bases at V and 0 bases at J; junction bases unmatched: 8. CDR3 length: 17 amino acids. Per germline, CDR1 MNHNS and CDR2 SASEGT.

This chain connects TRBV9 to TRBJ1-1; D remains ambiguous. The V and J ends lost 0 bases and 1 base respectively, with 7 bases between them. This CDR3 is built from 14 residues. CDR1 is SGDLS and CDR2 is YYNGEE in the germline V gene. The DNA for the CDR3 is TGTGCCAGCAGCGTAGTTTCAGGGAACACTGAAGCTTTCTTT. It codes for CASSVVSGNTEAFF.

J is TRBJ1-1 and V is TRBV30; D may be TRBD1 (6 bases). The CDR3 spans 13 residues. Per germline, CDR1 GTSNPN and CDR2 SVGIG (reference sequence). V lost 5 bases and J lost 6, with 16 bases in between. The CDR3 loop reads CAWFWGRGPEAFF. DNA for the CDR3: TGTGCCTGGTTCTGGGGGCGCGGGCCTGAAGCTTTCTTT. Looking up the rest from reference TRBV30 and TRBJ1-1 gives the full variable domain: SQTIHQWPATLVQPVGSPLSLECTVEGTSNPNLYWYRQAAGRGLQLLFYSVGIGQISSEVPQNLSASRPQDRQFILSSKKLLLSDSGFYLCAWFWGRGPEAFFGQGTRLTVV.

The chain links TRBV11-2 to TRBJ2-1; 8 nucleotides line up with TRBD1. After removal of 2 bases from V and 5 bases from J, the junction contained 2 bases not matched to a gene. The length of the CDR3 is 14 residues. Germline lookup yields CDR1 SGHAT and CDR2 FQNNGV. The CDR3 coding sequence is TGTGCCAGCAGCTTACCAGGGGGCAACAATGAGCAGTTCTTC. Translating gives CASSLPGGNNEQFF. The whole variable domain, filled in from reference TRBV11-2 and TRBJ2-1, reads EAGVAQSPRYKIIEKRQSVAFWCNPISGHATLYWYQQILGQGPKLLIQFQNNGVVDDSQLPKDRFSAERLKGVDSTLKIQPAKLEDSAVYLCASSLPGGNNEQFFGPGTRLTVL.

The chain joins TRBV28 to TRBJ1-2, with a possible D match to TRBD1 (6 bases). Germline-derived CDR1 and CDR2 are MDHEN and SYDVKM. V lost 4 bases, J lost 8 bases, and 14 bases lay in between. This CDR3 has 13 residues. The CDR3: CASSSFRGGGYTF. The CDR3 DNA follows: TGTGCCAGCAGTTCTTTCAGGGGCGGCGGCTACACCTTC.

The rearrangement links TRBV27 to TRBJ2-5; possibly TRBD2 for D (7 bases). V lost 4 bases and J lost 5, with 20 bases in between. The CDR3 length is 16 residues. The germline V gene encodes CDR1 MNHEY and CDR2 SMNVEV (reference sequence). CDR3 protein: CASSSPHREGKETQYF. CDR3 nucleotides: TGTGCCAGCAGTTCGCCCCACAGGGAGGGTAAGGAGACCCAGTACTTC.

The rearrangement links TRBV6-5 to TRBJ1-1; D unresolved. This CDR3 contains 13 residues. Trimming cost V 5 bases and J 4 bases, with 11 bases left between them. Germline V CDR1 and CDR2: MNHEY, SVGAGI. This CDR3 reads CASSLGEGTEAFF. CDR3 nucleotide sequence: TGTGCCAGCAGTCTCGGGGAAGGCACTGAAGCTTTCTTT.

The V call is TRBV7-3, the J call TRBJ1-2; TRBD1 matches 10 bases. CDR1 SGHTA and CDR2 FQGTGA come from the germline V gene. The V gene end was trimmed by 2 bases and the J gene end by 3 bases; junction bases not matched to a gene: 6. The CDR3 length is 16 residues. The CDR3 bases are TGTGCCAGCAGCTTAGGCGGGACAGGGGCGGACTATGGCTACACCTTC. It codes for CASSLGGTGADYGYTF.

The CDR3 spells CASSLSRQGFDGYTF. CDR3 DNA: TGTGCCAGCAGCTTATCTAGACAGGGGTTCGATGGCTACACCTTC. The gene calls are TRBV7-9 and TRBJ1-2; 8 bases are shared with TRBD1. Germline CDR1 reads SEHNR; CDR2 reads FQNEAQ (reference sequence). V shed 2 bases and J 6 bases; nucleotides not matched to a gene: 8. The CDR3 extends over 15 amino acids.

CDR3 amino acids: CAISDRAMDTEAFF. CDR3 in DNA: TGTGCCATCAGTGACAGGGCGATGGACACTGAAGCTTTCTTT. V and J are TRBV10-3 and TRBJ1-1, with D possibly TRBD1 on 5 matching bases. The V gene's germline CDR1 is ENHRY and CDR2 SYGVKD. V dropped 3 bases and J dropped 3 bases, with 11 bases sitting between them. This CDR3 has 14 residues.

This clone was seen only a few times. This sequence joins TRBV5-1 and TRBJ1-2; D may be TRBD1 (6 bases). Trimming shortened V by 0 bases and J by 8 bases, and 17 bases separated the two germline ends. Germline V gene lookup returns CDR1 SGHRS and CDR2 YFSETQ. This CDR3 comprises 15 residues. CDR3 in amino acids: CASSLATGSSGGYTF. DNA for the CDR3: TGCGCCAGCAGCTTGGCTACAGGGTCCAGTGGGGGCTACACCTTC.

The CDR3 DNA follows: TGTGCCAGCAGTTTAGGAGGGACAGGGGGGACCCAGTACTTC. Translation: CASSLGGTGGTQYF. The gene calls are TRBV28 and TRBJ2-5; 11 nucleotides match TRBD1. Germline CDR1 MDHEN, CDR2 SYDVKM. With 2 bases clipped from V and 7 bases from J, the junction kept 3 bases outside the gene matches. The CDR3 has 14 amino acids.

This chain connects TRBV12-5 to TRBJ1-1; TRBD1 is a possible D gene (5 bases). Germline assignment: CDR1 LGHNT and CDR2 FRNRAP. Trimming removed 1 base from V and 4 bases from J, with 10 bases in between. CDR3 length: 14 amino acids. The CDR3 here is CASGLGQPGTEAFF. CDR3 nucleotide sequence: TGTGCTAGTGGTTTGGGACAGCCGGGCACTGAAGCTTTCTTT.

The rearrangement joins TRBV7-8 to TRBJ1-1; weak D call: TRBD1 (6 bases). The CDR3 is 16 amino acids. Trimming took 2 bases from V and 5 from J, leaving 18 bases between them. CDR1 is SGHVS and CDR2 is FQNEAQ in the germline V gene. CDR3 sequence reads: CASSLKGGGRKTEAFF. In DNA, the CDR3 is TGTGCCAGCAGCTTAAAGGGGGGGGGACGGAAGACTGAAGCTTTCTTT. Variable domain in full (rest from reference TRBV7-8 and TRBJ1-1): GAGVSQSPRYKVAKRGQDVALRCDPISGHVSLFWYQQALGQGPEFLTYFQNEAQLDKSGLPSDRFFAERPEGSVSTLKIQRTQQEDSAVYLCASSLKGGGRKTEAFFGQGTRLTVV.

The chain has TRBV3-1 (or the pseudogene TRBV3-2) and TRBJ2-3, with TRBD2 as a possible D gene (5 bases). There are 15 residues in the CDR3. Germline loops: CDR1 LGHDT, CDR2 YNNKEL (reference sequence). Trimming cost V 0 bases and J 1 base, with 8 bases left between them. This chain's CDR3 is CASSQDSRGTDTQYF. In nucleotides, the CDR3 is TGTGCCAGCAGCCAAGATTCGAGGGGCACAGATACGCAGTATTTT.

The V and J genes are TRBV6-5 and TRBJ2-5, with TRBD2 matching 7 bases. With 2 bases clipped from V and 4 bases from J, the junction kept 4 bases outside the gene matches. The germline gives CDR1 MNHEY, CDR2 SVGAGI. The CDR3 covers 14 residues. CDR3: CASSYAGEAETQYF. Written as DNA, the CDR3 is TGTGCCAGCAGTTACGCGGGAGAGGCAGAGACCCAGTACTTC.

CDR3 sequence reads: CASSLATGGVQSYEQYF. The DNA of the CDR3 is TGTGCCAGCAGCTTAGCAACCGGGGGTGTTCAGTCCTACGAGCAGTACTTC. The V gene is TRBV7-2, the J gene TRBJ2-7; D perhaps matches TRBD2 (6 bases). V was clipped by 0 bases and J by 1 base, with 16 bases between them. CDR1 SGHTA and CDR2 FQGNSA come from the germline V gene. The CDR3 sequence is 17 residues long. The full variable domain, in which reference TRBV7-2 and TRBJ2-7 provide the parts outside the CDR3, is GAGVSQSPSNKVTEKGKDVELRCDPISGHTALYWYRQSLGQGLEFLIYFQGNSAPDKSGLPSDRFSAERTGGSVSTLTIQRTQQEDSAVYLCASSLATGGVQSYEQYFGPGTRLTVT.

About this clone: Other nucleotide sequences from this sample produce the same CDR3. This rearrangement joins TRBV28 to TRBJ1-2; D is unresolved. The V end lost 3 bases, the J end lost 3 bases, and 8 bases lay between the germline ends. This CDR3 is built from 13 residues. In germline, CDR1 is MDHEN, CDR2 SYDVKM. CDR3 bases: TGTGCCAGCAGTTTCGGCGGGGACTATGGCTACACCTTC. This gives the protein CASSFGGDYGYTF.

In this sample, this clone turned up once. The gene calls are TRBV7-2 and TRBJ1-1; D perhaps matches TRBD1 (6 bases). V dropped 1 base and J dropped 5 bases, with 11 bases sitting between them. From germline, CDR1 is SGHTA and CDR2 FQGNSA. The CDR3 extends over 14 amino acids. This CDR3 reads CASSLDSRGTEAFF. The CDR3 DNA is TGTGCCAGCAGCTTAGATTCCAGGGGTACTGAAGCTTTCTTT.

This chain uses TRBV28 with TRBJ1-5, with D tentatively TRBD1 (5 bases). The V end was cut by 6 bases, the J end by 13 bases, with 19 bases between. Germline assignment: CDR1 MDHEN and CDR2 SYDVKM. The CDR3 consists of 13 residues. CDR3 amino acids: CASSPPGRAHQHF. The CDR3 coding sequence is TGTGCCAGCAGCCCTCCGGGCAGGGCCCATCAGCATTTT.

On this clone: This specimen includes other DNA sequences encoding the same CDR3. CDR3 in DNA: TGCGCCAGCAGCTTGGGACAGGGTACCGGGGAGCTGTTTTTT. Translating gives CASSLGQGTGELFF. The V and J genes are TRBV5-1 and TRBJ2-2, with TRBD1 matching over 7 bases. Trimming removed 0 bases from V and 5 bases from J; junction bases left unmatched: 1. The V gene's germline CDR1 is SGHRS and CDR2 YFSETQ. The CDR3 runs 14 residues.

This rearrangement joins TRBV23-1 to TRBJ1-6, with D perhaps matching TRBD1 (5 bases). TRBV23-1 counts as an open reading frame of uncertain function. Trimming took 0 bases from V and 10 from J, leaving 13 bases between them. This CDR3 has 15 residues. For the CDR3, the DNA is TGCGCCAGCAGTCAATCGTGTAAACAGGACTCACCCCTCCACTTT. Its translation is CASSQSCKQDSPLHF.

The chain has TRBV6-1 and TRBJ1-6; D unclear. This CDR3 is 15 amino acids long. The V gene lost 0 bases and the J gene lost 5 bases, with 8 bases spanning the gap. The germline gives CDR1 MNHNS, CDR2 SASEGT. The DNA for the CDR3 is TGTGCCAGCAGTGAAGCGCGGGCGGATAATTCACCCCTCCACTTT. Residues: CASSEARADNSPLHF.